This T cell receptor (beta chain) came from a study of blood T cell repertoires in COVID-19. Study-level background: COVID-19 samples from acute and convalescent phases originated in the United States, Italy and Spain. Sample material is recorded as cDNA or gDNA derived from T cells, B-cell-depleted T cells, or PBMCs.

CDR3 length: 15 amino acids. V gave up 5 bases and J gave up 4 bases; unmatched junction bases: 9. Germline assignment: CDR1 MDHEN and CDR2 SYDVKM. In the source study's methods: Counts of nucleated cells, estimated from reference gene primer amplification, were obtained. Profiled with immunoSEQ multiplex PCR; TCRdb holds only in-frame clones, not every one. V and J calls and clone size are as listed in that table; D and trimming were resolved from the DNA. This table holds about 140,000 clones, under 90% found once. The sample was peripheral blood. The clonotype was recovered from a woman aged 80 or older in a cohort sampled during active or convalescent COVID-19. J is TRBJ2-7 and V is TRBV28; 9 nucleotides match TRBD1. This chain's CDR3 is CASSPGTGKMYEQYV. CDR3 DNA sequence: TGTGCCAGCAGTCCCGGGACAGGGAAGATGTACGAGCAGTACGTC.